Below are 13 T cell receptor beta chains sequenced from a single sample in a study of blood T cell repertoires in COVID-19. Method: immunoSEQ multiplex PCR; TCRdb's copy keeps in-frame clones and lacks some. The sample includes approximately 210,000 clones, 70% to 90% seen only once; the top ten take 0.75% to 0.9%. The sample consisted of peripheral blood. The origin of the receptors is an older woman with acute or convalescent COVID-19.

The chain links TRBV28 to TRBJ1-2; D is perhaps TRBD1 (6 bases). V lost 6 bases, J lost 6 bases, and 11 bases lay in between. The CDR3 length is 12 residues. Germline lookup yields CDR1 MDHEN and CDR2 SYDVKM. The CDR3 region has the DNA TGTGCCAGCAGACAGGGCCAAAATGGCTACACCTTC. Encoded protein: CASRQGQNGYTF.

This chain uses TRBV3-1 (or the pseudogene TRBV3-2) with TRBJ1-1; D ambiguous. This CDR3 has 16 amino acids. Trimming left V 5 bases short and J 1 base short, with 17 bases between. Per the germline V gene, CDR1 is LGHDT and CDR2 is YNNKEL (reference sequence). The CDR3 DNA is TGTGCCAGCAGCGATTACCGGTTAAAACCGAACACTGAAGCTTTCTTT. Protein product: CASSDYRLKPNTEAFF.

The chain recombines TRBV29-1 with TRBJ2-3; 7 nucleotides match TRBD2. The CDR3 is 14 amino acids. Germline CDR1 reads SQVTM; CDR2 reads ANQGSEA. V lost 8 bases, J lost 0 bases, and 8 bases stayed unmatched. Here the CDR3 reads CSLRYSGSTDTQYF. The CDR3 DNA follows: TGCAGCCTGCGGTATAGCGGGAGCACAGATACGCAGTATTTT.

The V and J genes are TRBV7-2 and TRBJ2-7; TRBD1 is a possible D gene (6 bases). V was pared by 3 bases and J by 3 bases, with 12 bases between. The CDR3 consists of 14 residues. Per the germline V gene, CDR1 is SGHTA and CDR2 is FQGNSA. CDR3 DNA: TGTGCCAGCAGCTTGGACAGAACAATCTACGAGCAGTACTTC. Its translation is CASSLDRTIYEQYF.

This chain uses TRBV12-3 or TRBV12-4 with TRBJ2-6, with TRBD1 as a possible D gene (6 bases). The CDR3 extends over 13 amino acids. Deletions cut 5 bases from V and 9 bases from J, with 11 bases between. The CDR3 coding sequence is TGTGCCAGCAGTAACAGGGTGGGCAACGTCCTGACTTTC. Protein product: CASSNRVGNVLTF.

The genes are TRBV20-1 and TRBJ1-5; D gene uncertain. CDR3 length equals 11 residues. Germline V CDR1 and CDR2: DFQATT, SNEGSKA (reference sequence). V dropped 4 bases and J dropped 5 bases, with 6 bases sitting between them. The CDR3 nucleotides are TGCAGTGCTATCGTCGATCAGCCCCAGCATTTT. It is translated as CSAIVDQPQHF.

The chain joins TRBV10-3 to TRBJ2-1; perhaps TRBD2 as D (6 bases). Germline CDR1 and CDR2: ENHRY and SYGVKD. Between the trimmed V and J ends, which lost 0 bases and 5 bases, there was a span of 14 bases. The CDR3 loop spans 16 amino acids. The CDR3 sequence: CAISESVGGPNNEQFF. The CDR3 nucleotides are TGTGCCATCAGTGAGTCGGTGGGGGGACCCAACAATGAGCAGTTCTTC.

The chain couples TRBV2 to TRBJ1-6, with TRBD1 matching 7 bases. In germline, CDR1 is SNHLY, CDR2 FYNNEI. J lost 7 bases, V lost 6 bases, and 9 bases had no gene match. The CDR3 is made up of 15 amino acids. The chain's CDR3 is CASRTRDRVNSPLHF. CDR3 nucleotide sequence: TGTGCCAGCAGAACTCGCGACAGGGTAAATTCACCCCTCCACTTT.

The chain uses TRBV12-3 or TRBV12-4 and TRBJ1-2; TRBD1 is a possible D gene (6 bases). CDR3 length: 13 amino acids. V lost 3 bases and J 8 bases, leaving 13 bases between the germline ends. DNA for the CDR3: TGTGCCAGCAGTTTCACCCGGGACAACGGCTACACCTTC. Its translation is CASSFTRDNGYTF.

The J gene is TRBJ2-1, the V gene TRBV28, with D possibly TRBD2 on 6 matching bases. The V end was cut by 5 bases, the J end by 8 bases, with 13 bases between. Germline lookup yields CDR1 MDHEN and CDR2 SYDVKM. This CDR3 spans 13 amino acids. This chain's CDR3 is CASSIGGPYEQFF. The DNA of the CDR3 is TGTGCCAGCAGTATAGGAGGGCCTTATGAGCAGTTCTTC.

J is TRBJ1-6 and V is TRBV7-2; possibly TRBD1 for D (6 bases). CDR1 SGHTA and CDR2 FQGNSA come from the germline V gene. V shed 6 bases and J shed 10 bases, with 16 bases lying between them. This CDR3 is built from 14 residues. The CDR3 region has the DNA TGTGCCAGCAGATCCACAGGGATCAGCTCACCCCTCCACTTT. As protein: CASRSTGISSPLHF.

The rearrangement links TRBV7-2 to TRBJ2-1; D possibly corresponds to TRBD1 (5 bases). Germline-derived CDR1 and CDR2 are SGHTA and FQGNSA. V was trimmed by 5 bases and J by 3 bases, leaving 14 bases between them. This CDR3 has 15 residues. CDR3 sequence (DNA): TGTGCCAGCAGCCCGACCCCTACAGGCTACAATGAGCAGTTCTTC. It codes for CASSPTPTGYNEQFF. Filled out from reference TRBV7-2 and TRBJ2-1, the complete variable domain reads GAGVSQSPSNKVTEKGKDVELRCDPISGHTALYWYRQSLGQGLEFLIYFQGNSAPDKSGLPSDRFSAERTGGSVSTLTIQRTQQEDSAVYLCASSPTPTGYNEQFFGPGTRLTVL.

The CDR3 is CASSRTDPRAPLHF. CDR3 DNA: TGCGCCAGCAGCCGGACCGATCCCAGGGCACCCCTCCACTTT. The chain uses TRBV5-1 and TRBJ1-6; a possible D gene is TRBD1 (5 bases). This CDR3 spans 14 amino acids. Trimming shortened V by 4 bases and J by 11 bases, and 16 bases separated the two germline ends. CDR1 is SGHRS and CDR2 is YFSETQ in the germline V gene.